What follows are 11 T cell receptor beta chains derived from one specimen sequenced in a study of T cell responses to AZD1222 COVID-19 vaccine. Measured with immunoSEQ multiplex PCR; TCRdb has only the in-frame clones, and not every one. The profile shows about 160,000 clones, around nine tenths of them singletons. Sequences were derived from peripheral blood, sampled on day 0 of AZD1222 vaccination. All receptors come from an adult in good health.

This clone is a singleton in its sample. The chain employs TRBV6-1 and TRBJ2-3; 8 nucleotides agree with TRBD1. The CDR3 is made up of 14 amino acids. Looked up from germline, CDR1 is MNHNS and CDR2 is SASEGT. V lost 3 bases and J lost 4; bases outside the gene matches: 3. CDR3: CASSDRGHADTQYF. The CDR3 nucleotides read TGTGCCAGCAGTGACAGGGGGCATGCAGATACGCAGTATTTT.

The V and J genes are TRBV7-8 and TRBJ1-5; 9 bases line up with TRBD1. The junction had 7 bases not matched to a gene; V was cut back by 5 bases and J by 2 bases. There are 16 residues in the CDR3. Germline CDR1 and CDR2: SGHVS and FQNEAQ. CDR3 DNA: TGTGCCAGCAGCCAAGGCCGGGACAGGGGCAATCAGCCCCAGCATTTT. It encodes CASSQGRDRGNQPQHF.

This chain uses TRBV5-1 with TRBJ1-6, with unresolved D. The CDR3 contains 14 residues. Germline CDR1 SGHRS, CDR2 YFSETQ. Trimming left V 0 bases short and J 6 bases short, with 7 bases between. The CDR3 spells CASSLGDTNSPLHF. The CDR3 DNA reads as TGCGCCAGCAGCTTGGGGGATACTAATTCACCCCTCCACTTT.

The chain recombines TRBV4-1 with TRBJ1-4; 8 bases map to TRBD1. The CDR3 sequence is 15 residues long. Trimming took 1 base from V and 7 from J; bases not matched to a gene: 5. From germline, CDR1 is MGHRA and CDR2 YSYEKL. The CDR3 DNA reads as TGCGCCAGCAGCCAAGGGACAGGGAGGAGTGAAAAACTGTTTTTT. It is translated as CASSQGTGRSEKLFF.

The chain links TRBV5-1 to TRBJ2-1; 8 bases line up with TRBD2. Germline V gives CDR1 SGHRS, CDR2 YFSETQ. The CDR3 is made up of 13 amino acids. The V and J ends lost 5 bases and 4 bases, in that order; junction bases with no gene match: 2. The CDR3 loop reads CASSTSGYNEQFF. DNA for the CDR3: TGCGCCAGCAGTACTAGCGGTTACAATGAGCAGTTCTTC. The full variable domain, in which reference TRBV5-1 and TRBJ2-1 provide the parts outside the CDR3, is KAGVTQTPRYLIKTRGQQVTLSCSPISGHRSVSWYQQTPGQGLQFLFEYFSETQRNKGNFPGRFSGRQFSNSRSEMNVSTLELGDSALYLCASSTSGYNEQFFGPGTRLTVL.

This clone appeared many times. This chain uses TRBV23-1 with TRBJ2-3, with D unresolved. TRBV23-1 has ORF status, its function being uncertain. The CDR3 runs 12 residues. Between the trimmed V and J ends, which lost 2 bases and 3 bases, there was a span of 3 bases. The DNA of the CDR3 is TGCGCCAGCAGTCAAGGGACAGATACGCAGTATTTT. It specifies CASSQGTDTQYF.

The rearrangement joins TRBV6-5 to TRBJ2-1, with 10 nucleotides matching TRBD2. The ends lost 5 bases at V and 1 base at J; junction bases unmatched: 2. The CDR3 is 15 amino acids. Germline V gene data show CDR1 as MNHEY and CDR2 as SVGAGI. CDR3 bases: TGTGCCAGCAGTATTAGCGGGAGGTCCTACAATGAGCAGTTCTTC. Residues: CASSISGRSYNEQFF.

Only a few counts were recorded for this clone. The rearrangement joins TRBV3-1 (or the pseudogene TRBV3-2) to TRBJ2-7; D unclear. Germline V gives CDR1 LGHDT, CDR2 YNNKEL (reference sequence). There are 11 residues in the CDR3. Trimming pared 6 bases from V and 4 bases from J, leaving 7 bases between. In DNA form, the CDR3 reads TGTGCCAGCAGAAAGGGATACGAGCAGTACTTC. Protein product: CASRKGYEQYF.

This CDR3 is CAINLNYGYTF. CDR3 coding DNA: TGTGCAATAAACCTTAACTATGGCTACACCTTC. The chain has TRBV30 and TRBJ1-2; D not certain. The CDR3 spans 11 residues. Looked up from germline, CDR1 is GTSNPN and CDR2 is SVGIG (reference sequence).

The CDR3 region has the DNA TGTGCCAGCAGCCAAGAGATGCGTAGGGCCCCAGGTGAAAAACTGTTTTTT. It is translated as CASSQEMRRAPGEKLFF. The genes are TRBV14 and TRBJ1-4; D is unresolved. CDR1 and CDR2 from the germline V gene are SGHDN and FVKESK. V lost 0 bases to trimming and J lost 7 bases, with 18 bases between them. The CDR3 runs 17 residues.

The DNA of the CDR3 is TGTGCCAGCAGCCCAAGGGGGAATGAGTACGAGCAGTACTTC. It is translated as CASSPRGNEYEQYF. The gene calls are TRBV3-1 (or the pseudogene TRBV3-2) and TRBJ2-7; D might be TRBD1 (6 bases). V lost 4 bases, J lost 4 bases, and 14 bases lay in between. This CDR3 spans 14 amino acids. Per the germline V gene, CDR1 is LGHDT and CDR2 is YNNKEL (reference sequence).